The next 13 T cell receptor beta chains were all read from a single sample in a study of CD8+ T cells in alopecia areata. Specimens obtained from alopecia areata patients comprised lesional scalp punch biopsies and peripheral blood. Sequencing relied on a cDNA template that was reverse transcribed from extracted RNA. Here immunoSEQ multiplex PCR was the method, and the copy in TCRdb shows in-frame clones only, minus some. The table has roughly 13,000 clones, approximately 50% seen once; the top ten hold about a tenth. This specimen consisted of skin, obtained at week 0. All receptors derive from a human donor with alopecia areata.

This clone was counted only a few times. The rearrangement links TRBV7-9 to TRBJ2-7; tentative D call: TRBD1 (6 bases). Germline V gene data show CDR1 as SEHNR and CDR2 as FQNEAQ (reference sequence). The length of the CDR3 is 14 residues. V gave up 5 bases and J gave up 6 bases, with 17 bases separating them. CDR3 residues: CASSQVQGVGEQYF. DNA for the CDR3: TGTGCCAGCAGCCAAGTACAGGGCGTGGGCGAGCAGTACTTC.

This clone was recorded only once. The rearrangement uses TRBV6-5 and TRBJ1-2; D is unresolved. The CDR3 covers 14 residues. Germline CDR1 MNHEY, CDR2 SVGAGI. V lost 2 bases and J lost 4, with 11 bases in between. The CDR3 loop reads CASSYIGSPYGYTF. The CDR3 DNA follows: TGTGCCAGCAGTTACATCGGGAGTCCCTATGGCTACACCTTC.

The chain employs TRBV13 and TRBJ2-2; TRBD2 matches 8 bases. The CDR3 has 17 residues. V lost 3 bases and J lost 2; bases outside the gene matches: 8. CDR1 is PRHDT, CDR2 FYEKMQ, per germline (reference sequence). This CDR3 is CASSLVSSGGNTGELFF. CDR3 DNA: TGTGCCAGCAGCTTGGTATCCAGCGGGGGCAACACCGGGGAGCTGTTTTTT.

The chain couples TRBV5-6 to TRBJ1-3, with 9 bases matching TRBD1. V lost 2 bases and J lost 8; bases outside the gene matches: 8. Germline V gene data show CDR1 as SGHDT and CDR2 as YYEEEE. The CDR3 sequence is 15 residues long. In DNA, the CDR3 is TGTGCCAGCAGCTTTTTTAACAGGGGGCTACACACCATATATTTT. Translated: CASSFFNRGLHTIYF. The variable domain in full, with the rest retrieved from reference TRBV5-6 and TRBJ1-3, is DAGVTQSPTHLIKTRGQQVTLRCSPKSGHDTVSWYQQALGQGPQFIFQYYEEEERQRGNFPDRFSGHQFPNYSSELNVNALLLGDSALYLCASSFFNRGLHTIYFGEGSWLTVV.

As regards this clone: Other DNA sequences in the sample encode the same CDR3. The chain links TRBV6-5 to TRBJ2-6; D is possibly TRBD2 (6 bases). Germline V lookup: CDR1 MNHEY, CDR2 SVGAGI. Deletions cut 5 bases from V and 0 bases from J, with 8 bases between. This CDR3 spans 15 amino acids. The CDR3 coding sequence is TGTGCCAGCAGTCGGGACTCCTCTGGGGCCAACGTCCTGACTTTC. This codes for CASSRDSSGANVLTF.

This clone was observed a few times. The rearrangement joins TRBV20-1 to TRBJ2-1, with D possibly called TRBD1 or TRBD2 (7 bases each). The germline gives CDR1 DFQATT, CDR2 SNEGSKA (reference sequence). The CDR3 length is 11 residues. Between the trimmed V and J ends, which lost 5 bases and 9 bases, there was a span of 11 bases. The CDR3 DNA is TGCAGTGCTCCAGGGGGGGGTGAGCAGTTCTTC. Translation gives CSAPGGGEQFF.

About this clone itself: In the same sample, other DNA sequences code for this CDR3. CDR3 sequence: CAWSQTSGGAWNEQFF. The CDR3 DNA follows: TGTGCCTGGAGTCAGACTAGCGGGGGGGCCTGGAATGAGCAGTTCTTC. The chain joins TRBV30 to TRBJ2-1; 14 nucleotides agree with TRBD2. This CDR3 is 16 amino acids long. Per the germline V gene, CDR1 is GTSNPN and CDR2 is SVGIG (reference sequence). After removal of 2 bases from V and 7 bases from J, the junction contained 7 bases not matched to a gene.

The J gene is TRBJ1-1, the V gene TRBV30; D call uncertain. CDR1 GTSNPN and CDR2 SVGIG come from the germline V gene (reference sequence). The CDR3 sequence is 14 residues long. V lost 1 base and J 4 bases, leaving 13 bases between the germline ends. The CDR3: CAWSDPPPSTEAFF. The CDR3, as DNA: TGTGCCTGGAGTGACCCGCCACCGAGCACTGAAGCTTTCTTT.

This clone was observed a handful of times. The chain uses TRBV6-5 and TRBJ2-1, with a weak D call TRBD1 (6 bases). The CDR3 is 15 amino acids. From germline, CDR1 is MNHEY and CDR2 SVGAGI. V was cut by 2 bases and J by 8 bases, with 16 bases left in between. CDR3 amino acids: CASSYDRPSRDEQFF. The CDR3 bases are TGTGCCAGCAGTTACGACAGGCCCTCGAGGGATGAGCAGTTCTTC.

V and J are TRBV27 and TRBJ2-7; 12 bases align to TRBD2. CDR3 size: 16 residues. After removal of 6 bases from V and 2 bases from J, the junction contained 8 bases not matched to a gene. CDR1 is MNHEY and CDR2 is SMNVEV in the germline V gene (reference sequence). Written as DNA, the CDR3 is TGTGCCAGCAGGCTGACTAGCGGGGGCCGACCCTACGAGCAGTACTTC. Encoded protein: CASRLTSGGRPYEQYF.

V and J are TRBV28 and TRBJ1-5; 8 positions match TRBD1. The J segment lost 7 bases and the V segment lost 0 bases, leaving 5 bases of the junction unmatched. Germline lookup yields CDR1 MDHEN and CDR2 SYDVKM. The CDR3 has 15 amino acids. The CDR3 DNA is TGTGCCAGCAGTTTATGGAGGACAGGGCGGCAGCCCCAGCATTTT. This gives the protein CASSLWRTGRQPQHF.

V and J are TRBV11-2 and TRBJ2-1; D gene ambiguous. The CDR3 covers 11 residues. Trimming removed 4 bases at V and 12 bases at J, with 10 bases between. CDR1 SGHAT and CDR2 FQNNGV come from the germline V gene. The CDR3 sequence is CASSSPRGQFF. The CDR3 nucleotides read TGTGCCAGCAGCTCCCCTAGAGGGCAGTTCTTC.

The V gene is TRBV15, the J gene TRBJ2-5, with D tentatively TRBD1 or TRBD2 (5 bases each). The CDR3 is made up of 13 amino acids. Germline V gene sequence: CDR1 LNHNV, CDR2 YYDKDF (reference sequence). Trimming shortened V by 5 bases and J by 4 bases, and 11 bases separated the two germline ends. CDR3 DNA: TGTGCCACCAGCGACGGGACGAGAGAGACCCAGTACTTC. Protein sequence: CATSDGTRETQYF.